This T cell receptor (beta chain) was found in a study of cytomegalovirus exposure and HLA in healthy donors. Findings and caveats of the study: The authors later linked a missense DCLRE1C variant to TCR beta V- and J-gene trimming. Confirmation in vitro established that three CMV-associated chains were specific for CMV antigens.

A remark on this clone: Antigen: not known.

Both 60 Vbeta primers and 13 Jbeta primers went into the PCR. Only in-frame clones appear in the TCRdb table, and some are missing; sequencing was by immunoSEQ multiplex PCR. In all, the sample yields around 150,000 clones. CDR1 SGDLS and CDR2 YYNGEE come from the germline V gene. V trimming: 4 bases; J trimming: 4 bases; junction bases outside the gene matches: 10. The CDR3 sequence is 15 residues long. The source of this sequence is an older woman in good health and CMV-seronegative. J is TRBJ2-7 and V is TRBV9; 8 bases match TRBD1. The sample comprised PBMCs. CDR3 residues: CASSPQGTGTYEQYF. The CDR3 DNA follows: TGTGCCAGCAGCCCCCAAGGGACAGGTACATACGAGCAGTACTTC.